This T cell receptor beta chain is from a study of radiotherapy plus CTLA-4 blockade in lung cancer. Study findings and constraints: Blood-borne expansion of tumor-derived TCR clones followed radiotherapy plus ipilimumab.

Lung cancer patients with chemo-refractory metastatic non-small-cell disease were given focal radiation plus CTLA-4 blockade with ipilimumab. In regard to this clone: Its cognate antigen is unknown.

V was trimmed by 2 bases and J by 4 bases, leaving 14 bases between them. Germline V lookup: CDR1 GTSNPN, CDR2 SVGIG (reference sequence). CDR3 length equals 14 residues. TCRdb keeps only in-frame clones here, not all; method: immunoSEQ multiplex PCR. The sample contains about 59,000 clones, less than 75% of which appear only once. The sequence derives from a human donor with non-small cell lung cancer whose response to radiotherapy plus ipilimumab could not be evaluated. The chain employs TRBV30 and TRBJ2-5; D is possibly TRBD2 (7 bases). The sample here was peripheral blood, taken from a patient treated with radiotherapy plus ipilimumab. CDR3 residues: CAWSRGGGGETQYF. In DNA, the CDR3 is TGTGCCTGGAGTAGGGGGGGTGGGGGAGAGACCCAGTACTTC.